The 24 T cell receptor beta chains reported below all come from one sample, sequenced in a study of T cells in Graves' hyperthyroidism and ophthalmopathy. Amplified regions were TCR beta CDR3 sequences from RNA transcripts. With the HTBI primer set, the TCR CDR3 went through a first round of RT-PCR. TCRdb independently ran MiXCR on the multiplex PCR reads; one entry per CDR3 protein. The sample holds 500,000 to 800,000 distinct CDR3 sequences, around 13% seen once. The sample taken for sequencing was blood. The source of these receptors is a woman aged 45-59 years with Graves' ophthalmopathy.

In its sample, this clonotype was seen a few times. The chain uses TRBV5-5 and TRBJ2-6; D is undetermined. V shed 0 bases and J shed 2 bases, with 12 bases lying between them. The CDR3 runs to 17 residues. Germline loops: CDR1 SGHKS, CDR2 YYEKEE (reference sequence). CDR3 sequence: CASSLVRMMAGANVLTF. The CDR3 DNA follows: TGTGCCAGCAGCTTGGTCAGGATGATGGCTGGGGCCAACGTCCTGACTTTC.

This clonotype was recorded many times. The chain uses TRBV12-3 or TRBV12-4 and TRBJ1-5; D perhaps matches TRBD1 (5 bases). V was pared by 1 base and J by 3 bases, with 13 bases between. This CDR3 comprises 16 residues. The CDR3: CASSLGFQGFNQPQHF. The CDR3 DNA follows: TGTGCCAGCAGTTTAGGATTTCAGGGTTTCAATCAGCCCCAGCATTTT.

The chain employs TRBV19 and TRBJ1-2, with a weak D call TRBD1 (5 bases). The CDR3 extends over 16 amino acids. Trimming stripped 4 bases from V and 7 bases from J, with 22 bases between. The V gene's germline CDR1 is LNHDA and CDR2 SQIVND (reference sequence). CDR3 loop: CASSKGTHPSIRGYTF. The CDR3 DNA sequence: TGTGCCAGTAGTAAAGGGACCCACCCCTCCATTCGTGGCTACACCTTC.

This chain joins TRBV7-9 and TRBJ1-1; D call uncertain. Trimming removed 2 bases from V and 1 base from J, with 11 bases in between. The CDR3 loop spans 15 amino acids. Germline V gives CDR1 SEHNR, CDR2 FQNEAQ (reference sequence). The CDR3 region is CASSLIVDGNTEAFF. CDR3 in DNA: TGTGCCAGCAGCTTAATTGTTGACGGGAACACTGAAGCTTTCTTT. The full variable domain, rest sourced from reference TRBV7-9 and TRBJ1-1, is DTGVSQNPRHKITKRGQNVTFRCDPISEHNRLYWYRQTLGQGPEFLTYFQNEAQLEKSRLLSDRFSAERPKGSFSTLEIQRTEQGDSAMYLCASSLIVDGNTEAFFGQGTRLTVV.

The chain employs TRBV15 and TRBJ2-3, with D possibly being TRBD2 (7 bases). CDR3 size: 16 residues. Trimming removed 5 bases at V and 6 bases at J, with 21 bases between. CDR1 is LNHNV and CDR2 is YYDKDF in the germline V gene (reference sequence). The CDR3 loop reads CATSPWSSGGGDTQYF. In nucleotides, the CDR3 is TGTGCCACCAGCCCATGGTCGTCGGGGGGCGGGGATACGCAGTATTTT.

This clonotype was counted between two and nine times. The chain recombines TRBV29-1 with TRBJ2-3, with 7 nucleotides matching TRBD2. The CDR3 sequence is 15 residues long. The V gene's germline CDR1 is SQVTM and CDR2 ANQGSEA. With V trimmed by 2 bases and J by 4 bases, 9 bases remained unmatched. The CDR3 coding sequence is TGCAGCGTTGAATTGTTGGCGGGAGTGGCAGATACGCAGTATTTT. Its translation is CSVELLAGVADTQYF.

The chain couples TRBV7-2 to TRBJ2-2; 9 bases agree with TRBD2. The germline V gene has CDR1 SGHTA and CDR2 FQGNSA. There are 18 residues in the CDR3. Unmatched junction bases numbered 7, after V lost 2 bases and J lost 0 bases. In DNA form, the CDR3 reads TGTGCCAGCAGCTTACTACTAGCGGGCCCCGCGAACACCGGGGAGCTGTTTTTT. Amino acids: CASSLLLAGPANTGELFF.

This clonotype was picked up many times. The chain combines TRBV18 with TRBJ2-1; D gene unclear. With 6 bases removed from V and 4 bases from J, the gap between germline ends came to 16 bases. This CDR3 has 15 residues. From germline, CDR1 is KGHSH and CDR2 LQKENI. CDR3 sequence (DNA): TGTGCCAGCTCCCTAGACCTCGGCCGATACAATGAGCAGTTCTTC. Protein sequence: CASSLDLGRYNEQFF.

This clonotype was seen at least ten times. The chain uses TRBV7-2 and TRBJ1-5; D is undetermined. V lost 3 bases and J lost 0, with 6 bases in between. The CDR3 contains 14 residues. The germline CDR1 and CDR2 sequences are SGHTA and FQGNSA. This CDR3 is CASSFSNSNQPQHF. CDR3 coding DNA: TGTGCCAGCAGCTTTAGTAATAGCAATCAGCCCCAGCATTTT.

This clonotype was picked up many times. The J gene is TRBJ2-7, the V gene TRBV14; TRBD1 aligns across 7 bases. After removal of 5 bases from V and 3 bases from J, the junction contained 13 bases not matched to a gene. The CDR3 loop spans 16 amino acids. Looked up from germline, CDR1 is SGHDN and CDR2 is FVKESK. CDR3 amino acids: CASSERSGTAYYEQYF. For the CDR3, the DNA is TGTGCCAGCAGCGAAAGGTCCGGGACAGCGTACTACGAGCAGTACTTC.

The rearrangement joins TRBV5-1 to TRBJ2-7; 8 nucleotides align to TRBD1. In germline, CDR1 is SGHRS, CDR2 YFSETQ. The CDR3 has 13 amino acids. The junction had 3 bases not matched to a gene; V was cut back by 4 bases and J by 3 bases. The CDR3 region is CASSVGQDYEQYF. CDR3 bases: TGCGCCAGCAGCGTGGGACAGGACTACGAGCAGTACTTC.

The chain links TRBV15 to TRBJ2-7; maybe TRBD2 (5 bases). CDR1 is LNHNV and CDR2 is YYDKDF in the germline V gene (reference sequence). Trimming stripped 1 base from V and 3 bases from J, with 13 bases between. The CDR3 spans 15 residues. The DNA for the CDR3 is TGTGCCACCAGCAGAGCTCCAGCGGAAGTCTACGAGCAGTACTTC. It is translated as CATSRAPAEVYEQYF.

The chain uses TRBV12-3 or TRBV12-4 and TRBJ1-6; no definite D call. This CDR3 region has 15 residues. V lost 4 bases and J lost 4, with 11 bases in between. The CDR3: CASSSATDYNSPLHF. In DNA form, the CDR3 reads TGTGCCAGCAGTTCTGCTACAGATTATAATTCACCCCTCCACTTT.

This clonotype was detected many times. The chain joins TRBV3-1 to TRBJ2-1, with 10 nucleotides matching TRBD2. Germline V gene data show CDR1 as LGHDT and CDR2 as YNNKEL (reference sequence). The J segment lost 0 bases and the V segment lost 4 bases, leaving 15 bases of the junction unmatched. The CDR3 consists of 20 residues. The CDR3 bases are TGTGCCAGCAGCCTGATCCCGGGACTAGCGACAGTGAGCTCCTACAATGAGCAGTTCTTC. Residues: CASSLIPGLATVSSYNEQFF.

This clonotype was seen ten or more times. V gene TRBV7-9 combines with J gene TRBJ2-1; possibly TRBD2 for D (5 bases). Germline V CDR1 and CDR2: SEHNR, FQNEAQ (reference sequence). The V and J ends lost 0 bases and 2 bases respectively, with 11 bases between them. The CDR3 has 16 residues. Written as DNA, the CDR3 is TGTGCCAGCAGCTTAGCTGGCAAGACTACCTACAATGAGCAGTTCTTC. Its protein product is CASSLAGKTTYNEQFF.

This clonotype was detected ten times or more. The chain joins TRBV7-9 to TRBJ2-1; TRBD2 aligns across 12 bases. Germline V lookup: CDR1 SEHNR, CDR2 FQNEAQ (reference sequence). This CDR3 region has 19 residues. The junction had 10 bases not matched to a gene; V was cut back by 4 bases and J by 0 bases. The DNA of the CDR3 is TGTGCCAGCAGCTCCCTAGCGGGAGGGCTTCAGGGCTCCTACAATGAGCAGTTCTTC. It yields the protein CASSSLAGGLQGSYNEQFF. Full variable domain (missing parts from reference TRBV7-9 and TRBJ2-1): DTGVSQNPRHKITKRGQNVTFRCDPISEHNRLYWYRQTLGQGPEFLTYFQNEAQLEKSRLLSDRFSAERPKGSFSTLEIQRTEQGDSAMYLCASSSLAGGLQGSYNEQFFGPGTRLTVL.

In its sample, this clonotype was seen a few times. CDR3 in DNA: TGCAGTGCGTATGTTTCTGCGATGAACACTGAAGCTTTCTTT. Amino acids: CSAYVSAMNTEAFF. The rearrangement joins TRBV20-1 to TRBJ1-1; D gene uncertain. This CDR3 region has 14 residues. Germline V gene data show CDR1 as DFQATT and CDR2 as SNEGSKA (reference sequence). Trimming took off 6 bases at V and 0 bases at J, with 14 bases between the two ends.

This clonotype showed up many times. The chain couples TRBV28 to TRBJ2-1; D not certain. There are 17 residues in the CDR3. Germline V gene lookup returns CDR1 MDHEN and CDR2 SYDVKM. V dropped 4 bases and J dropped 7 bases, with 23 bases sitting between them. In DNA, the CDR3 is TGTGCCAGCAGTTATGGACCGTCGAGAGGTGTTTGGAATGAGCAGTTCTTC. Its protein is CASSYGPSRGVWNEQFF. The full variable domain, its missing parts supplied by reference TRBV28 and TRBJ2-1, is DVKVTQSSRYLVKRTGEKVFLECVQDMDHENMFWYRQDPGLGLRLIYFSYDVKMKEKGDIPEGYSVSREKKERFSLILESASTNQTSMYLCASSYGPSRGVWNEQFFGPGTRLTVL.

This clonotype was observed many times. The chain employs TRBV20-1 and TRBJ2-1, with 7 bases matching TRBD2. CDR1 is DFQATT and CDR2 is SNEGSKA in the germline V gene (reference sequence). The CDR3 extends over 15 amino acids. J lost 9 bases, V lost 3 bases, and 14 bases had no gene match. CDR3 in amino acids: CSASFFVGGPSEQFF. CDR3 nucleotide sequence: TGCAGTGCTAGTTTTTTTGTGGGAGGGCCAAGTGAGCAGTTCTTC.

The sample holds a few counts of this clonotype. The chain has TRBV5-1 and TRBJ2-5, with 8 bases aligning to TRBD1. The CDR3 runs 15 residues. The V gene end was trimmed by 4 bases and the J gene end by 0 bases; junction bases not matched to a gene: 5. CDR1 is SGHRS, CDR2 YFSETQ, per germline. CDR3 region: CASSETGGYQETQYF. CDR3 in DNA: TGCGCCAGCAGCGAAACAGGGGGGTACCAAGAGACCCAGTACTTC.

This clonotype was seen a few times. J is TRBJ2-1 and V is TRBV15; D is unclear. Trimming pared 0 bases from V and 9 bases from J, leaving 9 bases between. The CDR3 is 13 amino acids. Germline V gene data show CDR1 as LNHNV and CDR2 as YYDKDF (reference sequence). CDR3: CATSRDRGPEQFF. As DNA, the CDR3 is TGTGCCACCAGCAGAGATCGAGGTCCTGAGCAGTTCTTC.

This clonotype was counted a few times. This rearrangement joins TRBV12-3 or TRBV12-4 to TRBJ2-1; perhaps TRBD2 as D (7 bases). This CDR3 is 14 amino acids long. The V end lost 7 bases, the J end lost 7 bases, and 17 bases lay between the germline ends. The CDR3, as DNA: TGTGCCAGCAACAATGGGGGGGGCTTGAATGAGCAGTTCTTC. Translating it yields CASNNGGGLNEQFF.

The sample holds many counts of this clonotype. The gene calls are TRBV28 and TRBJ1-1; weak D call: TRBD1 (5 bases). This CDR3 is 14 amino acids long. Germline-derived CDR1 and CDR2 are MDHEN and SYDVKM. V lost 6 bases and J 7 bases, leaving 18 bases between the germline ends. The CDR3 protein is CASSLSRGWDEAFF. For the CDR3, the DNA is TGTGCCAGCAGCCTCAGTAGGGGATGGGATGAAGCTTTCTTT. The full variable domain, in which reference TRBV28 and TRBJ1-1 provide the parts outside the CDR3, is DVKVTQSSRYLVKRTGEKVFLECVQDMDHENMFWYRQDPGLGLRLIYFSYDVKMKEKGDIPEGYSVSREKKERFSLILESASTNQTSMYLCASSLSRGWDEAFFGQGTRLTVV.

This clonotype was counted ten times or more. The chain recombines TRBV11-2 with TRBJ2-3, with 8 bases that match TRBD1. The germline gives CDR1 SGHAT, CDR2 FQNNGV. The V segment lost 4 bases and the J segment 2 bases; nucleotides outside the gene matches: 5. CDR3 size: 15 residues. The CDR3 region has the DNA TGTGCCAGCAGCTCACGGGACAGGAACACAGATACGCAGTATTTT. The encoded protein is CASSSRDRNTDTQYF.